The source of this T cell receptor (beta chain) is a study of T cells in Graves' hyperthyroidism and ophthalmopathy. Study as a whole: Upon initial diagnosis and before any treatment, peripheral blood was collected. General study findings and limits: Within blood appeared most thyroid clonotypes that had expanded above 0.001. Researchers report that a 13 V-J model separated ophthalmopathy from stable hyperthyroidism.

A note on this clonotype: Antigen unknown.

The CDR3 runs 13 residues. With 0 bases removed from V and 5 bases from J, the gap between germline ends came to 9 bases. Germline loops: CDR1 SGHRS, CDR2 YFSETQ. Investigators excluded patients with uncontrolled infection, other autoimmune disease, pregnancy or lactation. Template material for amplifying TCR beta CDR3 regions consisted of RNA transcripts. Researchers ran a first-round RT-PCR on the TCR CDR3 using the HTBI primer set. TCRdb itself ran the multiplex PCR reads through MiXCR, one entry per CDR3 protein. The table includes a few hundred thousand distinct CDR3 sequences, 20% detected once.

The specimen sequenced was blood. The chain recombines TRBV5-1 with TRBJ2-7; D remains ambiguous. The clonotype was recovered from a man aged 18-30 years with Graves' hyperthyroidism. CDR3 amino acids: CASSLGVQDEQYF. CDR3 bases: TGCGCCAGCAGCTTGGGGGTGCAAGACGAGCAGTACTTC.